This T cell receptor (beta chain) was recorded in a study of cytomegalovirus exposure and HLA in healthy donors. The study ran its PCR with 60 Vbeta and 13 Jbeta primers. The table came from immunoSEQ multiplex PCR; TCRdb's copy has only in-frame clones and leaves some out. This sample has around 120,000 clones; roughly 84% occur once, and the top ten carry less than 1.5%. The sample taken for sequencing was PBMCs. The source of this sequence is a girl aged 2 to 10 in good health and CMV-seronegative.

The CDR3 region has the DNA TGTGCCAGCAGCCCTGAATCAGGTGAGCAGTTCTTC. Its translation: CASSPESGEQFF. This sequence joins TRBV13 and TRBJ2-1; D remains unclear. This CDR3 has 12 amino acids. Trimming stripped 5 bases from V and 9 bases from J, with 11 bases between. Per germline, CDR1 PRHDT and CDR2 FYEKMQ (reference sequence).